Each of the 6 T cell receptor beta chains below was sequenced from the same sample in a study of tumor and adjacent non-tumor tissue in lung cancer. RNA was extracted from bulk tissue without any cell sorting. The library came from three nested PCR rounds adapted from ARM-PCR protocols. TCRdb analysed the multiplex PCR reads with MiXCR anew, one entry per CDR3 protein. Among fewer than 85,000 distinct CDR3 sequences, around 78% were seen once, and the ten largest hold roughly 27%. Sequenced sample: lung tumor tissue. These receptors all stem from a man aged 60 to 69 with non-small cell lung cancer.

A note on this clonotype: A much larger clone differs by one base, so this may be a read error. This chain links TRBV28 with TRBJ2-2, with D uncertain. From germline, CDR1 is MDHEN and CDR2 SYDVKM. The CDR3 consists of 11 residues. The DNA for the CDR3 is TGTACCAGCAGGTCCACCGGGGAGCTGTTTTTT. As protein: CTSRSTGELFF.

As regards this clonotype: A read error may produce the germline difference seen at one junction end. J is TRBJ2-1 and V is TRBV20-1; D is uncertain. The CDR3 covers 15 residues. Germline CDR1 DFQATT, CDR2 SNEGSKA (reference sequence). This CDR3 reads CSAGDPGKHIDEQFF. The CDR3 nucleotides read TGCAGTGCTGGAGATCCAGGTAAGCATATCGATGAGCAGTTCTTC.

The sample holds one count of this clonotype. The junction departs from germline at one end; a sequencing error may be responsible. The V and J genes are TRBV6-5 and TRBJ1-5, with a tentative D call TRBD1 (6 bases). Germline loops: CDR1 MNHEY, CDR2 SVGAGI. The length of the CDR3 is 14 residues. The CDR3 sequence: CVSSYSGANQPQHF. In nucleotides, the CDR3 is TGTGTCAGCAGTTATTCGGGGGCTAATCAGCCCCAGCATTTT.

The genes are TRBV20-1 and TRBJ1-1, with D unclear. The CDR3 covers 15 residues. The V gene lost 2 bases and the J gene lost 2 bases, with 15 bases spanning the gap. Germline V gives CDR1 DFQATT, CDR2 SNEGSKA (reference sequence). CDR3: CSARRIGLINTEAFF. CDR3 nucleotide sequence: TGCAGTGCTAGAAGGATAGGGCTGATAAACACTGAAGCTTTCTTT.

This clonotype was detected a few times. A much larger clone differs from this one at a single base, so this may be a read error. This rearrangement joins TRBV5-6 to TRBJ2-3; the D is unclear. The CDR3 runs 14 residues. Per the germline V gene, CDR1 is SGHDT and CDR2 is YYEEEE. V gave up 0 bases and J gave up 2 bases, with 7 bases separating them. The CDR3 is CASSLEGITDTQYF. CDR3 bases: TGTGCCAGCAGCTTGGAGGGCATCACAGATACGCAGTATTTT.

The chain uses TRBV20-1 and TRBJ2-3; D call uncertain. The CDR3 covers 13 residues. V was cut by 4 bases and J by 0 bases, with 8 bases left in between. Germline V gene lookup returns CDR1 DFQATT and CDR2 SNEGSKA (reference sequence). CDR3 bases: TGCAGTGCTATGATCTGTAGCACAGATACGCAGTATTTT. It encodes CSAMICSTDTQYF.